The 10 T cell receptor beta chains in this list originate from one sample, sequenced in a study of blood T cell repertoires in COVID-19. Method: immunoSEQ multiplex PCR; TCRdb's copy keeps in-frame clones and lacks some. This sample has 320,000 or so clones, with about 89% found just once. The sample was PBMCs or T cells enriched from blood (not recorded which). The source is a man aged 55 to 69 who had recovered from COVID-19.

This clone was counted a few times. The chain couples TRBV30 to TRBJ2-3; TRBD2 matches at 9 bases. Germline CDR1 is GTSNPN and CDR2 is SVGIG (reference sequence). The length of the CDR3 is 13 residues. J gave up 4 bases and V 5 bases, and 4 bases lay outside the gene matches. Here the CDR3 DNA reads TGTGCCTGGGGGCTAGCGGGGCCAGATACGCAGTATTTT. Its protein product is CAWGLAGPDTQYF.

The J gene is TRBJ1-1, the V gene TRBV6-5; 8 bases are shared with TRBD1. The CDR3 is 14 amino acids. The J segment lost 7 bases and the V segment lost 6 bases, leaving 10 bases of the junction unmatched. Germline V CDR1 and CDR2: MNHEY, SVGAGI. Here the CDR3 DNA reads TGTGCCAGCAGCCACCGGACAGGGACCGATGAAGCTTTCTTT. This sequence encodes CASSHRTGTDEAFF.

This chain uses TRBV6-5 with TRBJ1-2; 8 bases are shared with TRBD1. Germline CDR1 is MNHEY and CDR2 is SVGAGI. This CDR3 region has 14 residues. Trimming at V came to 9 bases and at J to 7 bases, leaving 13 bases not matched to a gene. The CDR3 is CASRAPGQGGGYTF. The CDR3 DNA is TGTGCCAGTAGAGCACCCGGACAGGGTGGTGGCTACACCTTC.

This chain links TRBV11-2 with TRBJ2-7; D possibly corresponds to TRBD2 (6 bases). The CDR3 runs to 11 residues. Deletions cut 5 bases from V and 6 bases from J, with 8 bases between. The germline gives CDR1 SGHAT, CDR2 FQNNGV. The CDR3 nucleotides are TGTGCCAGCAGCGCCGGGGGCGAGCAGTACTTC. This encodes CASSAGGEQYF.

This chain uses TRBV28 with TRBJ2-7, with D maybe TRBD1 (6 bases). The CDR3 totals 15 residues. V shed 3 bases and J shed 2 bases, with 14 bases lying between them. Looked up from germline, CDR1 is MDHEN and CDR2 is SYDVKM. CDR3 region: CASSFSGGRTYEQYF. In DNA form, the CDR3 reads TGTGCCAGCAGTTTTAGTGGGGGCAGGACCTACGAGCAGTACTTC. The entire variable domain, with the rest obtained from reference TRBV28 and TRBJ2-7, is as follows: DVKVTQSSRYLVKRTGEKVFLECVQDMDHENMFWYRQDPGLGLRLIYFSYDVKMKEKGDIPEGYSVSREKKERFSLILESASTNQTSMYLCASSFSGGRTYEQYFGPGTRLTVT.

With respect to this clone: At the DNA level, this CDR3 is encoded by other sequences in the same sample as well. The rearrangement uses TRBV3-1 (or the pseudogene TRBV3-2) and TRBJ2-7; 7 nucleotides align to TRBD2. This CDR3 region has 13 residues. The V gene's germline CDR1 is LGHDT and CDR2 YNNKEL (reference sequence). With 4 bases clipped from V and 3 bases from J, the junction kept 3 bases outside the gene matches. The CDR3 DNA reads TGTGCCAGCAGCCTACTAGCGAGCTACGAGCAGTACTTC. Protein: CASSLLASYEQYF.

CDR3 region: CASEDRAYNEQFF. The CDR3 region has the DNA TGTGCCAGCGAGGACAGGGCTTACAATGAGCAGTTCTTC. The rearrangement joins TRBV19 to TRBJ2-1; 8 bases match TRBD1. CDR1 is LNHDA and CDR2 is SQIVND in the germline V gene (reference sequence). There are 13 residues in the CDR3. V dropped 9 bases and J dropped 4; count of bases not matched to a gene: 5.

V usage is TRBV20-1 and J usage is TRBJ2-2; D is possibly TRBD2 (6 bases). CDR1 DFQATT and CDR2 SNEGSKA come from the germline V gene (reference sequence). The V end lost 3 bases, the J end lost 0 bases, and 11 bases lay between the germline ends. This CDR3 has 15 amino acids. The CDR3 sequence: CSASFGGPNTGELFF. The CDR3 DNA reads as TGCAGTGCTAGTTTTGGAGGGCCGAACACCGGGGAGCTGTTTTTT.

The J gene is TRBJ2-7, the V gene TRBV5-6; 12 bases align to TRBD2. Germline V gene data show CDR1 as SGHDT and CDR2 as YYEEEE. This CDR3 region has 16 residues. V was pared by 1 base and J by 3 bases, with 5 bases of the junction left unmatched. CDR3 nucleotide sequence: TGTGCCAGCAGCTTGAGGAGACTAGCGGGAGACTACGAGCAGTACTTC. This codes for CASSLRRLAGDYEQYF.

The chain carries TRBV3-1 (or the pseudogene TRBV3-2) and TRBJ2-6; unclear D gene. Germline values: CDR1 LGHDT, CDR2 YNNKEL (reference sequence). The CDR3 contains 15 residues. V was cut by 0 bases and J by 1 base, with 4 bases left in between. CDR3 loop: CASSQDRSGANVLTF. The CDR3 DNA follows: TGTGCCAGCAGCCAAGATAGATCTGGGGCCAACGTCCTGACTTTC.